Listed below are T cell receptor beta chains from one sample, sequenced in a study of control samples from healthy donors and cancer patients. Sequenced by immunoSEQ multiplex PCR; TCRdb stores in-frame clones only, minus some. The profile shows 130,000 or so clones, 85% to 90% of them singletons. Sequencing input: PBMCs. The source is a man between 45 and 60 years old with head and neck cancer. Both conserved end residues are part of each CDR3. Each record gives: clone size, V gene, J gene, D gene, CDR3 length, CDR3 protein, CDR3 DNA. D genes are given only for firm matches. Expanded clones get a size class; other rows say once, few or many, or leave the size out.

>once|TRBV5-4|TRBJ2-7|NA|13
CASSPGGGYEQYF
TGTGCCAGCAGCCCGGGTGGGGGCTACGAGCAGTACTTC
>NA|TRBV9|TRBJ2-7|TRBD2|16
CASSVAAAGGFYEQYF
TGTGCCAGCAGCGTAGCGGCAGCGGGAGGGTTCTACGAGCAGTACTTC
>once|TRBV28|TRBJ2-1|NA|14
CASSFSRGVNEQFF
TGTGCCAGCAGTTTTAGTAGAGGGGTAAATGAGCAGTTCTTC
>NA|TRBV4-2|TRBJ2-5|NA|15
CASSRNGEEKETQYF
TGTGCCAGCAGCCGTAACGGAGAGGAAAAAGAGACCCAGTACTTC
>NA|TRBV9|TRBJ1-3|NA|17
CASSVENSPKAGNTIYF
TGTGCCAGCAGCGTAGAAAACAGCCCCAAAGCCGGAAACACCATATATTTT
>NA|TRBV7-9|TRBJ2-1|NA|17
CASSLGTSGHSYNEQFF
TGTGCCAGCAGCTTAGGGACCTCGGGACACTCCTACAATGAGCAGTTCTTC
>once|TRBV7-9|TRBJ2-1|NA|16
CASSFRTITVYNEQFF
TGTGCCAGCAGCTTTCGTACTATAACCGTTTACAATGAGCAGTTCTTC
>few|TRBV27|TRBJ2-1|TRBD2|15
CASSSGTSGSHEQFF
TGTGCCAGCAGTTCCGGGACTAGCGGGAGCCATGAGCAGTTCTTC
>NA|TRBV24-1|TRBJ1-5|TRBD1|16
CATSDPRQGGDQPQHF
TGTGCCACCAGTGATCCGCGACAGGGGGGCGATCAGCCCCAGCATTTT
>NA|TRBV6-5|TRBJ1-2|NA|13
CASMGGPRRGYTF
TGTGCCAGCATGGGAGGGCCGCGCCGCGGCTACACCTTC
>NA|TRBV7-9|TRBJ2-2|NA|13
CASSRSNTGELFF
TGTGCCAGCAGCAGGTCTAACACCGGGGAGCTGTTTTTT
>NA|TRBV18|TRBJ1-1|NA|13
CASSLAGTSEAFF
TGTGCCAGCTCACTCGCCGGGACCTCAGAAGCTTTCTTT